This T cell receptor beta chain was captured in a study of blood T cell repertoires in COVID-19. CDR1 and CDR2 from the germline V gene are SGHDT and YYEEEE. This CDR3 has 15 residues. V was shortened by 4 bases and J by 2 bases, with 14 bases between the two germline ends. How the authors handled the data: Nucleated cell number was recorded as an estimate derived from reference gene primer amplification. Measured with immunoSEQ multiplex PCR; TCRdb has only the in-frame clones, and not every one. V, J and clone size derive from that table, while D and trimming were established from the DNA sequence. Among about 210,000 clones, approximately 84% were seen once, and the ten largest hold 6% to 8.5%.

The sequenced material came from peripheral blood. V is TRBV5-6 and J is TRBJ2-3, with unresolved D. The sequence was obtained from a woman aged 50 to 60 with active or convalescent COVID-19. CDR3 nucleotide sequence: TGTGCCAGCAGCGCGTCGGGTCGTTCCACAGATACGCAGTATTTT. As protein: CASSASGRSTDTQYF.